This T cell receptor beta chain emerged from a study of cytomegalovirus exposure and HLA in healthy donors. PCR involved 60 Vbeta and 13 Jbeta primers. Sequencing used immunoSEQ multiplex PCR; TCRdb keeps in-frame clones, though not all of them. The table counts 170,000 or so clones; 2.1% lies in the top ten. CDR3 size: 14 residues. In germline, CDR1 is SGHRS, CDR2 YFSETQ. After removal of 0 bases from V and 3 bases from J, the junction contained 0 bases not matched to a gene. Sequencing input: PBMCs. The TCR was taken from a man in his thirties or forties in good health and CMV-seronegative. The chain combines TRBV5-1 with TRBJ2-7; 10 bases agree with TRBD2. The CDR3 reads CASSLGTSGYEQYF. CDR3 coding DNA: TGCGCCAGCAGCTTGGGGACTAGCGGCTACGAGCAGTACTTC.